These 22 T cell receptor beta chains were sequenced from one sample in a study of control samples from healthy donors and cancer patients. The method was immunoSEQ multiplex PCR; TCRdb's version includes in-frame clones alone and lacks a portion of them. The data hold roughly 190,000 clones, with about nine tenths observed a single time. Sequenced material: blood. These receptor sequences come from a woman aged 25-40 years in good health.

This chain uses TRBV6-1 with TRBJ1-1, with a possible D match to TRBD1 (5 bases). The length of the CDR3 is 13 residues. Trimming removed 5 bases from V and 4 bases from J, with 11 bases in between. CDR1 is MNHNS, CDR2 SASEGT, per germline. The CDR3 here is CASSSPGGTEAFF. DNA of the CDR3: TGTGCCAGCAGTTCCCCCGGGGGCACTGAAGCTTTCTTT.

The gene calls are TRBV6-2 or TRBV6-3 and TRBJ2-7; D is possibly TRBD2 (6 bases). In germline, CDR1 is MNHEY, CDR2 SVGEGT. The CDR3 runs to 14 residues. The germline V and J ends were trimmed by 2 bases and 0 bases, with 8 bases remaining between them. CDR3 in DNA: TGTGCCAGCAGTTACGGAGGGCCCTCCTACGAGCAGTACTTC. This sequence encodes CASSYGGPSYEQYF.

About this clone itself: A junction end diverges from the germline sequence, so it may reflect a read error. V usage is TRBV5-1 and J usage is TRBJ2-5, with TRBD2 identical over 11 bases. The germline gives CDR1 SGHRS, CDR2 YFSETQ. The CDR3 sequence is 17 residues long. The CDR3 protein is CASSLVAGGLPQEAQYF. DNA of the CDR3: TGCGCCAGCAGCTTGGTAGCGGGGGGGCTACCCCAAGAGGCCCAGTACTTC.

The rearrangement joins TRBV7-2 to TRBJ2-7; 9 positions match TRBD2. After removal of 6 bases from V and 0 bases from J, the junction contained 3 bases not matched to a gene. Germline V lookup: CDR1 SGHTA, CDR2 FQGNSA. This CDR3 is 14 amino acids long. DNA of the CDR3: TGTGCCAGCAGGGTTAGCGGGAGCTCCTACGAGCAGTACTTC. Translated: CASRVSGSSYEQYF.

The rearrangement uses TRBV2 and TRBJ1-1, with D perhaps matching TRBD1 (5 bases). Germline V gene sequence: CDR1 SNHLY, CDR2 FYNNEI. This CDR3 region has 13 residues. The V end was cut by 6 bases, the J end by 1 base, with 9 bases between. The CDR3 loop is CASRGQRNTEAFF. CDR3 nucleotides: TGTGCCAGCAGGGGGCAGAGGAACACTGAAGCTTTCTTT.

V gene TRBV5-4 combines with J gene TRBJ1-2; the D is unclear. V gave up 0 bases and J gave up 3 bases, with 12 bases separating them. Germline V lookup: CDR1 SGHNT, CDR2 YYREEE (reference sequence). The CDR3 is 15 residues long. The CDR3 loop reads CASSLGQRGDYGYTF. DNA for the CDR3: TGTGCCAGCAGCTTGGGGCAGCGTGGGGACTATGGCTACACCTTC.

The rearrangement joins TRBV3-1 (or the pseudogene TRBV3-2) to TRBJ2-7, with D maybe TRBD2 (6 bases). V lost 0 bases, J lost 3 bases, and 12 bases lay in between. Per the germline V gene, CDR1 is LGHDT and CDR2 is YNNKEL (reference sequence). CDR3 size: 15 residues. The DNA for the CDR3 is TGTGCCAGCAGCCAAGATCCAAGGGACTTCTACGAGCAGTACTTC. Translating it yields CASSQDPRDFYEQYF.

The chain is built from TRBV5-6 and TRBJ2-5; D is uncertain. V lost 4 bases, J lost 6 bases, and 7 bases lay in between. Germline CDR1 and CDR2: SGHDT and YYEEEE. The CDR3 covers 11 residues. The CDR3 loop reads CASSLTQTQYF. In DNA form, the CDR3 reads TGTGCCAGCAGCCTGACCCAGACCCAGTACTTC. The entire variable domain, with the rest obtained from reference TRBV5-6 and TRBJ2-5, is as follows: DAGVTQSPTHLIKTRGQQVTLRCSPKSGHDTVSWYQQALGQGPQFIFQYYEEEERQRGNFPDRFSGHQFPNYSSELNVNALLLGDSALYLCASSLTQTQYFGPGTRLLVL.

The chain has TRBV5-5 and TRBJ2-3; 7 nucleotides line up with TRBD1. CDR1 and CDR2 (germline): SGHKS, YYEKEE (reference sequence). The CDR3 runs to 13 residues. V lost 3 bases and J lost 6; bases outside the gene matches: 4. CDR3 DNA: TGTGCCAGCAGCTCACAGGGGCGGGATACGCAGTATTTT. Amino acid sequence: CASSSQGRDTQYF.

The chain joins TRBV23-1 to TRBJ1-5; D is perhaps TRBD1 (5 bases). TRBV23-1 is known as an ORF, though its function is uncertain. Trimming cost V 0 bases and J 4 bases, with 10 bases left between them. This CDR3 comprises 15 residues. CDR3 sequence: CASSQSSSGNQPQHF. CDR3 DNA: TGCGCCAGCAGTCAATCAAGCTCAGGGAATCAGCCCCAGCATTTT.

J is TRBJ1-2 and V is TRBV6-5, with D hard to call. The V gene's germline CDR1 is MNHEY and CDR2 SVGAGI. The CDR3 loop spans 14 amino acids. Deletions cut 0 bases from V and 6 bases from J, with 11 bases between. The CDR3 sequence is CASSYSREVDGYTF. The CDR3 nucleotides are TGTGCCAGCAGTTACTCGAGGGAGGTGGATGGCTACACCTTC.

The genes are TRBV24-1 and TRBJ1-3; D ambiguous. Trimming shortened V by 5 bases and J by 0 bases, and 13 bases separated the two germline ends. This CDR3 region has 16 residues. Germline V gene sequence: CDR1 KGHDR, CDR2 SFDVKD. CDR3 amino acids: CATSGLPTDSGNTIYF. The CDR3 DNA reads TGTGCCACCAGTGGCCTACCGACGGACTCTGGAAACACCATATATTTT.

The rearrangement links TRBV6-2 or TRBV6-3 to TRBJ2-3, with TRBD1 as a possible D gene (6 bases). The CDR3 length is 13 residues. With 2 bases removed from V and 5 bases from J, the gap between germline ends came to 8 bases. Germline V gives CDR1 MNHEY, CDR2 SVGEGT. The CDR3: CASSYTGLDTQYF. Here the CDR3 DNA reads TGTGCCAGCAGTTACACAGGGTTAGATACGCAGTATTTT.

The V and J genes are TRBV6-1 and TRBJ2-3, with 12 bases aligning to TRBD1. With V trimmed by 3 bases and J by 6 bases, 4 bases remained unmatched. The V gene's germline CDR1 is MNHNS and CDR2 SASEGT. The CDR3 has 15 residues. The CDR3 bases are TGTGCCAGCAGTGACCGGGACAGGGGGCTTGATACGCAGTATTTT. It is translated as CASSDRDRGLDTQYF.

V gene TRBV10-1 combines with J gene TRBJ2-7; D may match TRBD1 or TRBD2 (5 bases each). This CDR3 has 13 amino acids. V shed 4 bases and J shed 3 bases, with 10 bases lying between them. Germline CDR1 reads WNHNN; CDR2 reads SYGVQD (reference sequence). The CDR3 region is CASSAGTDYEQYF. The CDR3 DNA follows: TGCGCCAGCAGTGCCGGGACGGACTACGAGCAGTACTTC.

The chain couples TRBV4-2 to TRBJ2-1; 9 positions match TRBD2. The length of the CDR3 is 16 residues. Germline V lookup: CDR1 LGHNA, CDR2 YNFKEQ. V lost 0 bases and J lost 7; bases outside the gene matches: 7. The CDR3 bases are TGTGCCAGCAGCCAAGAGCCTAGCGGGGTGATTAATGAGCAGTTCTTC. Its protein product is CASSQEPSGVINEQFF.

The chain recombines TRBV7-9 with TRBJ2-7; the match to TRBD2 covers 10 bases. The CDR3 consists of 15 residues. Losses at the gene ends were 2 bases for V and 3 bases for J; bases not matched to a gene: 4. Germline CDR1 SEHNR, CDR2 FQNEAQ (reference sequence). CDR3 region: CASSLLAGVNYEQYF. CDR3 nucleotide sequence: TGTGCCAGCAGCTTACTAGCGGGAGTCAACTACGAGCAGTACTTC.

The DNA for the CDR3 is TGTGCCACCAGTGATCCGGGGGCTAGCGACAGCACAGATACGCAGTATTTT. Translating gives CATSDPGASDSTDTQYF. The chain carries TRBV24-1 and TRBJ2-3; perhaps D is TRBD1 or TRBD2 (6 bases each). Germline CDR1 and CDR2: KGHDR and SFDVKD. Trimming took off 3 bases at V and 0 bases at J, with 15 bases between the two ends. This CDR3 contains 17 residues.

The gene calls are TRBV5-1 and TRBJ2-7; perhaps TRBD1 as D (7 bases). There are 13 residues in the CDR3. The V gene lost 3 bases and the J gene lost 4 bases, with 11 bases spanning the gap. Per the germline V gene, CDR1 is SGHRS and CDR2 is YFSETQ. This CDR3 reads CASSSSGGYEQYF. DNA of the CDR3: TGCGCCAGCAGCTCGTCAGGGGGGTACGAGCAGTACTTC.

This clone was seen a single time. J is TRBJ1-2 and V is TRBV27; D may be TRBD1 (6 bases). CDR3 size: 14 residues. Germline CDR1 and CDR2: MNHEY and SMNVEV (reference sequence). The V and J ends lost 3 bases and 7 bases respectively, with 15 bases between them. The CDR3 bases are TGTGCCAGCAGTTTTGGGGGGGGCGGATCTGGCTACACCTTC. It translates to CASSFGGGGSGYTF.

This clone came up many times. This chain connects TRBV6-5 to TRBJ2-7, with a weak D call TRBD2 (6 bases). Germline values: CDR1 MNHEY, CDR2 SVGAGI. Trimming took off 7 bases at V and 7 bases at J, with 14 bases between the two ends. The CDR3 runs 12 residues. CDR3 sequence: CASKLGGKEQYF. DNA of the CDR3: TGTGCCAGCAAGTTGGGGGGTAAAGAGCAGTACTTC.

In the case of this clone: Other DNA sequences in the same sample also yield this CDR3. The rearrangement uses TRBV9 and TRBJ1-2; 7 nucleotides line up with TRBD1. The germline CDR1 and CDR2 sequences are SGDLS and YYNGEE. This CDR3 comprises 13 residues. Trimming removed 4 bases from V and 2 bases from J; junction bases left unmatched: 2. The CDR3 region has the DNA TGTGCCAGCAGCAGGACAGGCAACTATGGCTACACCTTC. It encodes CASSRTGNYGYTF.